This entry concerns a single T cell receptor (beta chain). The antigen remains undetermined. The CDR3 runs 11 residues. CDR1 and CDR2 (germline): DFQATT, SNEGSKA (reference sequence). V was shortened by 8 bases and J by 4 bases, with 11 bases between the two germline ends. Thyroid surgery took place with no prior treatment in any patient. This sample is part of a study of metastatic and nonmetastatic thyroid tumors. The overall study: Across peripheral blood and tumor or nodule tissue samples taken from malignant and benign thyroid patients, the repertoires were compared with one another.

Study outcomes and limitations: It was reportedly found that TCR beta diversity was significantly higher in malignant thyroid tumors than in benign nodules, a difference seen in both blood and tumor samples.

Original handling: Built for papillary thyroid cancer, a distant-metastasis classifier drew on CDR3 differences across clinicopathological groups. TCRdb re-called clones via MiXCR from the PCR reads. TCRdb, not the authors, supplied the V and J calls. This sample has fewer than 40,000 clones, with approximately 31% found just once. V usage is TRBV20-1 and J usage is TRBJ2-5, with D perhaps matching TRBD1 (6 bases). The clonotype originates from a female donor with papillary thyroid cancer or a benign thyroid nodule (not recorded which). Some clones in this sample may be carry-over from other donors' samples. Material: blood. CDR3 nucleotides: TGCAGTTCCACCAGGGGAGAGACCCAGTACTTC. Its protein is CSSTRGETQYF.